This T cell receptor beta chain was profiled in a study of cytomegalovirus exposure and HLA in healthy donors. Findings and caveats of the study: Immune exposure was documented only through CMV serostatus. Segments of the TCR beta V type were, in most cases, productive about 90% or about 30% of the time in an earlier analysis.

The CDR3 is 15 amino acids. Germline CDR1 reads SGHDT; CDR2 reads YYEEEE. V lost 4 bases to trimming and J lost 0 bases, with 13 bases between them. The PCR was carried out with 60 Vbeta primers and 13 Jbeta primers. Assay used: immunoSEQ multiplex PCR; TCRdb lists only in-frame clones, some missing. The sample includes 95,000 to 150,000 clones, around four fifths seen only once; the top ten take approximately 30%. Concerning this clone: What it recognizes is unknown.

This chain connects TRBV5-6 to TRBJ1-1, with D maybe TRBD1 (6 bases). The sample was PBMCs. The receptor was derived from a man in his sixties in good health and CMV-seropositive. The CDR3 DNA reads TGTGCCAGCAGCCCGGGGGGGGGCGTGAACACTGAAGCTTTCTTT. This codes for CASSPGGGVNTEAFF.